This T cell receptor beta chain was sequenced during a study of control samples from healthy donors and cancer patients. V dropped 4 bases and J dropped 3; count of bases not matched to a gene: 7. This CDR3 has 14 residues. Per the germline V gene, CDR1 is SGHNT and CDR2 is YYREEE (reference sequence). TCRdb keeps only in-frame clones here, not all; method: immunoSEQ multiplex PCR. The sample records 100,000 to 150,000 clones, around nine tenths being singletons. This clone was detected only once. The V call is TRBV5-4, the J call TRBJ2-7, with 7 bases fitting TRBD1. The sample taken for sequencing was blood. The sequence was collected from a man aged 18 to 35 in good health. The CDR3: CASSGRDRLYEQYF. The CDR3 DNA follows: TGTGCCAGCAGCGGCCGGGACAGACTCTACGAGCAGTACTTC.